This TCR beta chain was identified during a study of shared clonotypes between healthy human individuals (TCRdb year 2020). At the level of the whole study: A couple of women and a few men aged 18 to 49 years were included in the cohort. For each donor, CD4 naive and CD4 memory were each run on three plates, CD8 naive on two plates, and CD8 memory on one plate. The study deeply sequenced blood TCR repertoires of several healthy adults to estimate repertoire size and the extent of clonotype sharing between individuals. Different laboratories and diverse techniques were used to prepare libraries and sequence TCR repertoires, to increase sequencing depth and limit assay-specific biases. Leukapheresis yielded between about 0.9 and 9 billion PBMCs per donor. Overall study results and their limits: Based on pairwise subsampling, the degree of clonotype sharing among donors was expected to be affected by sequencing depth. Estimated clonotype richness was generally larger for naive than for memory subsets. Sampling was limited to blood, and TCR repertoires in tissue likely differ from TCR repertoires in blood. Incomplete sequencing was indicated by rarefaction of sorted-subset datasets, despite the large sequencing depth. When a few donors were compared, the shared fraction of clonotypes was 5% to 6.5% for naive CD4, 3.5% to 4% for naive CD8, about 2.4% for memory CD4, and about 0.36% for memory CD8. Because the study included a small number of donors, the genetic and exposure-history diversity represented was limited. Clonotypes shared by all four sorted-subset donors showed higher generation probabilities than non-shared clonotypes.

In the case of this clone: What antigen it recognizes has not been identified. Qualities for individual bases were not recorded, and no much larger clone is one base off.

The V and J ends are trimmed by 4 bases and 7 bases, leaving 13 bases between them. The CDR3 measures 14 amino acids from cysteine to phenylalanine. Solely the CDR3 DNA is kept, with 42 bases framed from the first base. CDR1 LNHDA and CDR2 SQIVND were looked up in the germline V gene (reference sequence). Using the deep immunoSEQ assay, multiplex PCR amplified TCR CDR3 regions from genomic DNA. Genomic DNA extracted from each cell subset was distributed evenly over all wells of several immunoSEQ 96-well plates, and each plate served as one replicate. For sorted subsets, each replicate PCR was loaded with about 0.2 ug genomic DNA, equivalent to 30,000 or so T cell genomes. Purified libraries were quantified with a Qubit 3.0 fluorometer, sized on a Bioanalyzer 2100, and re-quantified with the KAPA Library Quantification kit. Each immunoSEQ 96-well plate was sequenced on its own single-read 150-cycle Illumina NextSeq 550 flow cell. As for the authors' bioinformatics: Because the immunoSEQ output held only junctional sequences and lacked quality scores, the filtering could not match the filtering applied to full-length reads. To assign V/J genes and CDR3, sequences were annotated using PyIR, a Python wrapper for IgBLAST v1.9, with IMGT germline references. Any read was removed if the V/J assignment was weak (E-value above 1e-6), the CDR3 was missing, or the read contained stop codons, out-of-frame junctions, or ambiguous translated residues. V3J clonotypes were defined as sequences sharing an identical inferred V gene, J gene, and CDR3 amino acid sequence. Percentage overlap between repertoires was computed as shared unique clonotypes divided by the size of the smaller repertoire. RTK rarefaction, the Chao1 estimator, and Recon v2.1 estimates of unobserved clonotypes were used to assess repertoire richness. OLGA was used to compute generation probabilities for all TCRbeta clonotypes that the gDNA method yielded from a few donors. Imported from immuneACCESS, the table was reduced by TCRdb to in-frame sequences with V and J called. These copies leave out some clones; in studies compared against another copy, an unresolved V gene accounts for under half, and the cause of the remainder is not known. V, J and clone size are those of that table, while D and trimming were read from the DNA. This sample comprises roughly 680,000 clones, 72% of them detected only once. In total, the top ten clones hold around 1.8% of the sample.

The donors were healthy, HIV-negative adults with no recently reported acute infections or vaccinations. Every donor was a Caucasian adult living in Nashville, Tennessee, USA. Magnetic negative selection was used to enrich CD4+ T cells, after which naive cells were positively selected on CD45RA and the negative fraction became the memory subset. After blood collection by leukapheresis, PBMCs were isolated using Ficoll-Histopaque density gradient centrifugation and then cryopreserved in the vapor phase of liquid nitrogen. Purity and quantity of every magnetically sorted T cell population were checked by analytical flow cytometry. From each sorted fraction, genomic DNA was isolated and quantified by UV absorbance on a Nanodrop 2000c.

Sequencing was performed on memory CD4+ T cells sorted from blood. The label giving this sample's cell subset or site can be read as: CD45RA-negative fraction. Rearrangement joined TRBV19 to TRBJ2-2; tentative D gene TRBD1, with 6 bases matching. This clonotype was obtained from a woman younger than 45 in good health. The DNA sequence is as follows: TGTGCCAGTAGTACCAGGGGTTTGGGCGGGGAGCTGTTTTTT. It specifies CASSTRGLGGELFF.